This TCR beta chain came from a study of early T cells in non-severe SARS-CoV-2 infection. Overall study: Bulk RNA taken from unsorted whole blood was sequenced, leaving chains unpaired. The study's findings and limits: Reliance on VDJdb matching favored anti-spike CD8 responses; private and CD4 specificities were missed.

In the case of this clonotype: Its antigen is not identified.

Individual cDNA molecules were tagged with unique molecular identifiers. TCRdb fed the 5' RACE reads into MiXCR, producing one record per CDR3 protein. The sample has about 80,000 distinct CDR3 sequences, approximately 15% seen once. The V gene's germline CDR1 is KGHDR and CDR2 SFDVKD. Losses at the gene ends were 3 bases for V and 2 bases for J; bases not matched to a gene: 17. There are 20 residues in the CDR3. This TCR came from an adult who was a healthcare worker with PCR-confirmed SARS-CoV-2 infection or an uninfected control (not recorded which). The chain employs TRBV24-1 and TRBJ2-3, with TRBD1 identical over 9 bases. Sequenced input: whole blood. CDR3 nucleotide sequence: TGTGCCACCAGTGATCTGATGGACAGGGGCAGAGGTCTCGCCACAGATACGCAGTATTTT. Residues: CATSDLMDRGRGLATDTQYF.